Presented here are 22 T cell receptor beta chains from one specimen sequenced in a study of blood T cell repertoires in COVID-19. Only in-frame clones appear in the TCRdb table, and some are missing; sequencing was by immunoSEQ multiplex PCR. This sample has 75,000 to 95,000 clones, with about 90% found just once. Specimen: peripheral blood. The receptors shown here come from a human donor in a cohort sampled during active COVID-19.

The V and J genes are TRBV10-2 and TRBJ2-7, with D maybe TRBD1 (5 bases). Germline CDR1 reads WSHSY; CDR2 reads SAAADI. V was trimmed by 5 bases and J by 7 bases, leaving 9 bases between them. CDR3 length: 11 residues. Here the CDR3 DNA reads TGCGCCAGCAGTCGCGGACAAGAGCAGTACTTC. It is translated as CASSRGQEQYF.

The rearrangement links TRBV6-2 or TRBV6-3 to TRBJ2-1; TRBD2 agrees at 13 bases. Germline assignment: CDR1 MNHEY and CDR2 SVGEGT. V lost 2 bases, J lost 10 bases, and 5 bases stayed unmatched. The CDR3 extends over 15 amino acids. CDR3 sequence reads: CASSYQGTSGTEQFF. CDR3 in DNA: TGTGCCAGCAGTTACCAGGGGACTAGCGGGACCGAGCAGTTCTTC.

V and J are TRBV30 and TRBJ2-1, with TRBD1 as a possible D gene (7 bases). V lost 0 bases and J 5 bases, leaving 14 bases between the germline ends. The germline V gene has CDR1 GTSNPN and CDR2 SVGIG (reference sequence). This CDR3 comprises 15 residues. CDR3 nucleotides: TGTGCCTGGAGTGTAGGCCAGGGGGGCCACAATGAGCAGTTCTTC. Protein: CAWSVGQGGHNEQFF.

This chain links TRBV7-9 with TRBJ2-2; 7 bases map to TRBD2. The germline CDR1 and CDR2 sequences are SEHNR and FQNEAQ (reference sequence). The V and J ends lost 5 bases and 7 bases, in that order; junction bases with no gene match: 10. The CDR3 runs to 15 residues. CDR3 coding DNA: TGTGCCAGCAGCCTCGGGACGTCGGGGGGCGGGGAGCTGTTTTTT. This sequence encodes CASSLGTSGGGELFF.

The chain is built from TRBV5-1 and TRBJ2-1; TRBD2 aligns across 15 bases. Trimming took 4 bases from V and 6 from J; bases not matched to a gene: 11. The CDR3 extends over 18 amino acids. Germline lookup yields CDR1 SGHRS and CDR2 YFSETQ. DNA of the CDR3: TGCGCCAGCAGCCCTGGACTAGCGGGAGGGTACGGTGCCAATGAGCAGTTCTTC. Amino acid sequence: CASSPGLAGGYGANEQFF.

This chain joins TRBV6-4 and TRBJ2-2; D is ambiguous. V lost 3 bases, J lost 6 bases, and 11 bases lay in between. Germline assignment: CDR1 MRHNA and CDR2 SNTAGT. This CDR3 comprises 14 residues. The CDR3, as DNA: TGTGCCAGCAGTGAGTTTGCAGGTCCCGGGGAGCTGTTTTTT. Its protein is CASSEFAGPGELFF.

This chain uses TRBV14 with TRBJ2-5; TRBD2 matches at 12 bases. V dropped 4 bases and J dropped 4; count of bases not matched to a gene: 4. CDR1 SGHDN and CDR2 FVKESK come from the germline V gene. The length of the CDR3 is 15 residues. The DNA of the CDR3 is TGTGCCAGCAGCCCACTAGCGGGAGGCGGAGAGACCCAGTACTTC. Amino acids: CASSPLAGGGETQYF.

This clone was seen only once. This chain uses TRBV10-3 with TRBJ2-7; 12 bases map to TRBD2. V lost 5 bases and J lost 2; bases outside the gene matches: 13. Looked up from germline, CDR1 is ENHRY and CDR2 is SYGVKD. The CDR3 has 18 residues. CDR3: CAISQGASGRAPPYEQYF. The CDR3 region has the DNA TGTGCCATCAGTCAGGGGGCTAGCGGGAGGGCCCCCCCCTACGAGCAGTACTTC.

This clone was observed a single time. The rearrangement joins TRBV3-1 (or the pseudogene TRBV3-2) to TRBJ1-1, with TRBD1 matching over 7 bases. The germline V gene encodes CDR1 LGHDT and CDR2 YNNKEL (reference sequence). V lost 5 bases to trimming and J lost 1 base; unmatched junction nucleotides: 4. This CDR3 spans 14 amino acids. The CDR3 nucleotides are TGTGCCAGCAGCGCCCGGACAGGGAACACTGAAGCTTTCTTT. It yields the protein CASSARTGNTEAFF.

This rearrangement joins TRBV5-5 to TRBJ1-2; D call uncertain. Germline V gene sequence: CDR1 SGHKS, CDR2 YYEKEE (reference sequence). Trimming stripped 3 bases from V and 0 bases from J, with 18 bases between. The CDR3 is 17 amino acids. As DNA, the CDR3 is TGTGCCAGCAGCTACTCGTTGTCACAGAAAACTAACTATGGCTACACCTTC. It yields the protein CASSYSLSQKTNYGYTF.

The chain couples TRBV21-1 to TRBJ1-1; the tabulated D call, TRBD1, remains unverified against the DNA. TRBV21-1 is designated a pseudogene. The CDR3 runs 18 residues. CDR3 nucleotides: TGTGCCAGCAGACTACCCGAACCGGGACAGGGAGGGAACACTGAAGCTTTCTTT. Its protein is CASRLPEPGQGGNTEAFF.

The V gene is TRBV12-3 or TRBV12-4, the J gene TRBJ2-1, with D tentatively TRBD1 (5 bases). The CDR3 totals 12 residues. Trimming pared 6 bases from V and 6 bases from J, leaving 9 bases between. The CDR3 DNA reads as TGTGCCAGCAGCCAGGGCCCCAATGAGCAGTTCTTC. Translating gives CASSQGPNEQFF.

The V gene is TRBV2, the J gene TRBJ1-2; a weak D match, TRBD1 (6 bases). The CDR3 is 13 residues long. Per germline, CDR1 SNHLY and CDR2 FYNNEI. Trimming pared 5 bases from V and 14 bases from J, leaving 21 bases between. The CDR3 sequence: CASSNDLQGAYTF. CDR3 in DNA: TGTGCCAGCAGTAACGATCTACAGGGAGCTTATACCTTC.

This rearrangement joins TRBV14 to TRBJ2-1; 15 positions agree with TRBD2. V shed 1 base and J 4 bases; nucleotides not matched to a gene: 2. CDR3 size: 17 residues. The germline V gene has CDR1 SGHDN and CDR2 FVKESK. The DNA of the CDR3 is TGTGCCAGCAGCCAAGGCGGACTAGCGGGAGGGTACAATGAGCAGTTCTTC. Protein: CASSQGGLAGGYNEQFF.

This rearrangement joins TRBV5-6 to TRBJ2-1, with TRBD1 matching over 8 bases. The CDR3 contains 16 residues. Germline V CDR1 and CDR2: SGHDT, YYEEEE. Trimming took 3 bases from V and 3 from J; bases not matched to a gene: 8. CDR3 sequence reads: CASSYDRDRHYNEQFF. CDR3 DNA sequence: TGTGCCAGCAGCTACGATCGGGACAGGCACTACAATGAGCAGTTCTTC.

The genes are TRBV20-1 and TRBJ2-6; no reliable D call. This CDR3 contains 13 residues. Germline lookup yields CDR1 DFQATT and CDR2 SNEGSKA (reference sequence). Trimming left V 3 bases short and J 3 bases short, with 6 bases between. CDR3 in amino acids: CSASHSGANVLTF. CDR3 nucleotide sequence: TGCAGTGCTAGTCACAGTGGGGCCAACGTCCTGACTTTC.

The rearrangement links TRBV2 to TRBJ2-7; the match to TRBD2 covers 8 bases. Germline-derived CDR1 and CDR2 are SNHLY and FYNNEI. With 6 bases clipped from V and 1 base from J, the junction kept 8 bases outside the gene matches. The CDR3 contains 15 residues. The CDR3 nucleotides read TGTGCCAGCAGCAACCCCGGGACTAGTTCCTACGAGCAGTACTTC. Translated, it gives CASSNPGTSSYEQYF.

The chain links TRBV11-2 to TRBJ2-3; 8 bases align to TRBD2. V shed 1 base, J shed 3 bases, and the junction held 3 bases outside the gene matches. The CDR3 loop spans 15 amino acids. Germline loops: CDR1 SGHAT, CDR2 FQNNGV. The CDR3 region has the DNA TGTGCCAGCAGCTTAGGGGCGGGAGGAACAGATACGCAGTATTTT. Translated: CASSLGAGGTDTQYF.

The rearrangement links TRBV29-1 to TRBJ2-1, with D possibly TRBD2 on 6 matching bases. V lost 4 bases and J 6 bases, leaving 16 bases between the germline ends. The CDR3 length is 14 residues. Germline CDR1 SQVTM, CDR2 ANQGSEA. The CDR3 reads CSVGGLVGGNEQFF. The DNA of the CDR3 is TGCAGCGTTGGAGGCCTAGTCGGGGGCAATGAGCAGTTCTTC.

The rearrangement joins TRBV19 to TRBJ1-6; 9 positions match TRBD1. With V trimmed by 5 bases and J by 7 bases, 9 bases remained unmatched. This CDR3 is 16 amino acids long. Per germline, CDR1 LNHDA and CDR2 SQIVND (reference sequence). CDR3 protein: CASSRQPGTGNSPLHF. CDR3 DNA sequence: TGTGCCAGTAGTCGACAACCCGGGACAGGGAATTCACCCCTCCACTTT.

The chain is built from TRBV28 and TRBJ2-7; the match to TRBD1 covers 9 bases. Germline assignment: CDR1 MDHEN and CDR2 SYDVKM. The CDR3 length is 14 residues. V shed 5 bases and J 6 bases; nucleotides not matched to a gene: 8. CDR3 DNA sequence: TGTGCCAGCAGTATACATACGACAGGGGGCGAGCAGTACTTC. This translates into CASSIHTTGGEQYF.

V gene TRBV7-8 combines with J gene TRBJ1-4; D unresolved. CDR1 and CDR2 (germline): SGHVS, FQNEAQ. V dropped 4 bases and J dropped 5 bases, with 17 bases sitting between them. The CDR3 has 16 residues. The CDR3 DNA is TGTGCCAGCAGCTCCCCCGGACTTGGGGAAAATGAAAAACTGTTTTTT. Residues: CASSSPGLGENEKLFF.